The 30 T cell receptor beta chains given below trace back to one sample, sequenced in a study of blood T cells in healthy people across ages (dated by TCRdb to the mid-2010s). Libraries came from 5' RACE. Reads for this sample came from an Illumina HiSeq 2500. A second PCR of about 7 to 12 cycles was run with a J-beta primer mix and a sample-barcoded 5' primer. TCRdb took the public reads, trimmed them with fastp at Q25, ran MiXCR for clone calling and kept in-frame beta chains. Every entry covers one CDR3 protein and lists the most common genes and DNA from its rows. The sample profile shows about 1.8 million distinct CDR3 sequences; about 50% of them were found once. The ten largest clones add up to approximately 2.1% of the sample. Sequenced: blood. The receptors shown here come from a woman aged 40-49 years in good health.

This clonotype has only a few counts. V gene TRBV7-9 combines with J gene TRBJ2-3, with D maybe TRBD1 (6 bases). V was shortened by 0 bases and J by 5 bases, with 12 bases between the two germline ends. CDR1 is SEHNR, CDR2 FQNEAQ, per germline (reference sequence). This CDR3 has 15 residues. CDR3 DNA: TGTGCCAGCAGCTTAGCCCAGGGGTTGCAAGATACGCAGTATTTT. Its translation: CASSLAQGLQDTQYF. Complete variable domain (other parts from reference TRBV7-9 and TRBJ2-3): DTGVSQNPRHKITKRGQNVTFRCDPISEHNRLYWYRQTLGQGPEFLTYFQNEAQLEKSRLLSDRFSAERPKGSFSTLEIQRTEQGDSAMYLCASSLAQGLQDTQYFGPGTRLTVL.

This clonotype was picked up a small number of times. This chain uses TRBV7-2 with TRBJ1-2; D perhaps matches TRBD1 (5 bases). Germline-derived CDR1 and CDR2 are SGHTA and FQGNSA. The CDR3 sequence is 14 residues long. V gave up 7 bases and J gave up 8 bases, with 20 bases separating them. CDR3 coding DNA: TGTGCCAGCATCCCTTCTGCCAGGGTTGACGGCTACACCTTC. Residues: CASIPSARVDGYTF.

The gene calls are TRBV6-2 or TRBV6-3 and TRBJ2-1; 7 nucleotides agree with TRBD1. CDR3 length: 16 amino acids. Trimming cost V 1 base and J 5 bases; bases outside gene matches: 8. Per the germline V gene, CDR1 is MNHEY and CDR2 is SVGEGT. DNA of the CDR3: TGTGCCAGCAGTTACTTACCGGGACAGAGTAACAATGAGCAGTTCTTC. Protein: CASSYLPGQSNNEQFF.

This clonotype came up a few times. The chain joins TRBV20-1 to TRBJ2-1; 7 positions match TRBD2. CDR1 and CDR2 (germline): DFQATT, SNEGSKA (reference sequence). The CDR3 has 19 amino acids. The V and J ends lost 1 base and 7 bases, in that order; junction bases with no gene match: 22. The CDR3 region has the DNA TGCAGTGCTAGAGGTTACCCGGAAAGACTAGCCCACTTGGAGAATGAGCAGTTCTTC. This encodes CSARGYPERLAHLENEQFF.

This clonotype was seen a few times. This rearrangement joins TRBV20-1 to TRBJ2-5; 9 bases are shared with TRBD2. CDR3 size: 14 residues. V was pared by 0 bases and J by 3 bases, with 2 bases of the junction left unmatched. Germline V gene lookup returns CDR1 DFQATT and CDR2 SNEGSKA (reference sequence). The CDR3 DNA sequence: TGCAGTGCTAGAGATCGACTAGCGGAAGAGACCCAGTACTTC. The encoded protein is CSARDRLAEETQYF.

This chain connects TRBV21-1 to TRBJ2-7; TRBD2, the table's D call, lacks a check against the DNA. TRBV21-1 is marked as a pseudogene. The CDR3 contains 17 residues. CDR3 DNA sequence: TGTGCCAGCAGCAAACGAGTAGCGGGGGGTCCTTCCTACGAGCAGTACTTC. Amino acids: CASSKRVAGGPSYEQYF.

The V and J genes are TRBV4-3 and TRBJ2-1; the D gene is possibly TRBD1 (6 bases). Germline CDR1 is LGHNA and CDR2 is YSLEER. The V gene lost 4 bases and the J gene lost 9 bases, with 16 bases spanning the gap. The CDR3 sequence is 14 residues long. The CDR3 is CASSRVSGDPEQFF. DNA for the CDR3: TGCGCCAGCAGCCGAGTTTCAGGGGATCCTGAGCAGTTCTTC.

This clonotype turned up a few times. This chain uses TRBV11-1 with TRBJ1-4; D gene ambiguous. There are 14 residues in the CDR3. From germline, CDR1 is SGHAT and CDR2 FQDESV (reference sequence). Trimming cost V 3 bases and J 3 bases, with 8 bases left between them. This chain's CDR3 is CASSLPGPNEKLFF. CDR3 DNA sequence: TGTGCCAGCAGCTTGCCTGGGCCTAATGAAAAACTGTTTTTT.

This clonotype was observed a handful of times. The chain joins TRBV20-1 to TRBJ2-7; D not certain. This CDR3 is 13 amino acids long. Trimming shortened V by 3 bases and J by 2 bases, and 11 bases separated the two germline ends. In germline, CDR1 is DFQATT, CDR2 SNEGSKA (reference sequence). Here the CDR3 reads CSASSRTAYEQYF. CDR3 nucleotide sequence: TGCAGTGCTAGTTCCCGGACCGCCTACGAGCAGTACTTC.

This clonotype showed up just a few times. This rearrangement joins TRBV12-3 or TRBV12-4 to TRBJ1-2; 11 bases agree with TRBD1. This CDR3 is 16 amino acids long. With 5 bases clipped from V and 4 bases from J, the junction kept 9 bases outside the gene matches. The CDR3 reads CASSPGQGARVYGYTF. CDR3 DNA: TGTGCCAGCAGTCCAGGACAGGGGGCGCGTGTCTATGGCTACACCTTC.

V usage is TRBV20-1 and J usage is TRBJ1-4, with D possibly TRBD1 on 5 matching bases. CDR3 length: 18 residues. The germline V gene has CDR1 DFQATT and CDR2 SNEGSKA (reference sequence). The ends were cut back, 3 bases at V and 3 bases at J, with 23 bases in the middle. CDR3 sequence (DNA): TGCAGTGCTAGCCAGAGAGGCAGGGCCCTGCCACCTAATGAAAAACTGTTTTTT. It yields the protein CSASQRGRALPPNEKLFF.

The genes are TRBV3-1 and TRBJ1-5, with D perhaps matching TRBD1 (5 bases). The CDR3 is 15 amino acids. Germline V gene data show CDR1 as LGHDT and CDR2 as YNNKEL (reference sequence). V gave up 4 bases and J gave up 4 bases, with 14 bases separating them. CDR3 in DNA: TGTGCCAGCAGCCGAGGGACGGTTGGGAATCAGCCCCAGCATTTT. Its translation is CASSRGTVGNQPQHF. Together with reference TRBV3-1 and TRBJ1-5, the CDR3 gives the full variable domain: DTAVSQTPKYLVTQMGNDKSIKCEQNLGHDTMYWYKQDSKKFLKIMFSYNNKELIINETVPNRFSPKSPDKAHLNLHINSLELGDSAVYFCASSRGTVGNQPQHFGDGTRLSIL.

The chain employs TRBV5-5 and TRBJ1-5; no firm D call. This CDR3 comprises 16 residues. Trimming left V 4 bases short and J 4 bases short, with 18 bases between. Per the germline V gene, CDR1 is SGHKS and CDR2 is YYEKEE (reference sequence). As DNA, the CDR3 is TGTGCCAGCAGCCCCCTTGGACCCCGCCCGAATCAGCCCCAGCATTTT. Translated: CASSPLGPRPNQPQHF. Using reference TRBV5-5 and TRBJ1-5 for the parts outside the CDR3, the full variable domain is DAGVTQSPTHLIKTRGQQVTLRCSPISGHKSVSWYQQVLGQGPQFIFQYYEKEERGRGNFPDRFSARQFPNYSSELNVNALLLGDSALYLCASSPLGPRPNQPQHFGDGTRLSIL.

V and J are TRBV10-3 and TRBJ2-7; tentatively, D is TRBD2 (7 bases). In germline, CDR1 is ENHRY, CDR2 SYGVKD. There are 14 residues in the CDR3. Trimming shortened V by 3 bases and J by 3 bases, and 12 bases separated the two germline ends. The chain's CDR3 is CAISEAGQNYEQYF. The CDR3 DNA is TGTGCCATCAGTGAAGCGGGACAAAACTACGAGCAGTACTTC.

This clonotype was counted only a few times. This chain connects TRBV7-2 to TRBJ2-5; 9 positions agree with TRBD2. The CDR3 is made up of 18 amino acids. Germline lookup yields CDR1 SGHTA and CDR2 FQGNSA. V lost 0 bases to trimming and J lost 3 bases; unmatched junction nucleotides: 11. CDR3 sequence (DNA): TGTGCCAGCAGCTTAGCGCTAATAGCGGGGGAGGGAGAAGAGACCCAGTACTTC. Translating gives CASSLALIAGEGEETQYF.

This clonotype was seen a few times. The rearrangement links TRBV29-1 to TRBJ1-4; 11 nucleotides align to TRBD1. The CDR3 length is 13 residues. The junction had 7 bases not matched to a gene; V was cut back by 5 bases and J by 11 bases. The germline V gene encodes CDR1 SQVTM and CDR2 ANQGSEA. The CDR3 DNA follows: TGCAGCGTTTTCGGACAGGGGGCGCGGAAACTGTTTTTT. Protein product: CSVFGQGARKLFF.

J is TRBJ2-1 and V is TRBV25-1, with unresolved D. The germline CDR1 and CDR2 sequences are MGHDK and SYGVNS. The V end lost 1 base, the J end lost 0 bases, and 16 bases lay between the germline ends. CDR3 length equals 18 residues. CDR3 sequence (DNA): TGTGCCAGCAGTGAATCCCACAGCGAGTTTAGCTCCTACAATGAGCAGTTCTTC. Its translation is CASSESHSEFSSYNEQFF. Using reference TRBV25-1 and TRBJ2-1 for the parts outside the CDR3, the full variable domain is EADIYQTPRYLVIGTGKKITLECSQTMGHDKMYWYQQDPGMELHLIHYSYGVNSTEKGDLSSESTVSRIRTEHFPLTLESARPSHTSQYLCASSESHSEFSSYNEQFFGPGTRLTVL.

V and J are TRBV20-1 and TRBJ1-5, with a tentative D call TRBD1 (6 bases). Deletions cut 1 base from V and 0 bases from J, with 10 bases between. CDR1 is DFQATT, CDR2 SNEGSKA, per germline (reference sequence). The CDR3 spans 15 residues. The CDR3 reads CSARGTVNSNQPQHF. CDR3 in DNA: TGCAGTGCTAGAGGGACAGTAAATAGCAATCAGCCCCAGCATTTT.

The V and J genes are TRBV20-1 and TRBJ2-1; 7 nucleotides line up with TRBD1. This CDR3 contains 15 residues. The J segment lost 7 bases and the V segment lost 2 bases, leaving 11 bases of the junction unmatched. In germline, CDR1 is DFQATT, CDR2 SNEGSKA (reference sequence). This CDR3 is CSARNDRVFSNEQFF. The DNA for the CDR3 is TGCAGTGCTAGAAACGACAGGGTTTTTTCGAATGAGCAGTTCTTC.

This clonotype was seen only a few times. The rearrangement joins TRBV29-1 to TRBJ2-3, with 8 bases identical to TRBD2. Looked up from germline, CDR1 is SQVTM and CDR2 is ANQGSEA. This CDR3 region has 13 residues. V lost 7 bases, J lost 3 bases, and 6 bases stayed unmatched. CDR3 DNA sequence: TGCAGCGGCCGGGGGGGCCAGACAGATACGCAGTATTTT. Amino acid sequence: CSGRGGQTDTQYF.

V usage is TRBV4-3 and J usage is TRBJ2-1, with D perhaps matching TRBD2 (6 bases). Per germline, CDR1 LGHNA and CDR2 YSLEER. The V end was cut by 1 base, the J end by 8 bases, with 15 bases between. The CDR3 totals 15 residues. The CDR3 DNA follows: TGCGCCAGCAGCCAAGCACACGGGGGTGGCTATGAGCAGTTCTTC. Translated, it gives CASSQAHGGGYEQFF.

The rearrangement joins TRBV6-5 to TRBJ2-5; 9 bases fit TRBD1. The V and J ends lost 2 bases and 13 bases, in that order; junction bases with no gene match: 5. In germline, CDR1 is MNHEY, CDR2 SVGAGI. The CDR3 length is 12 residues. The CDR3 DNA reads as TGTGCCAGCAGTTACCGACAGGGGGATACGTACTTC. This encodes CASSYRQGDTYF.

The chain has TRBV3-1 and TRBJ2-4; 10 nucleotides line up with TRBD2. This CDR3 has 15 amino acids. Germline values: CDR1 LGHDT, CDR2 YNNKEL (reference sequence). V shed 9 bases, J shed 13 bases, and the junction held 18 bases outside the gene matches. CDR3 nucleotides: TGTGCCAGTGCGATATGGACTAGCGGCCTACGGGAGCAGTACTTC. Translating it yields CASAIWTSGLREQYF.

This clonotype turned up a few times. The V gene is TRBV29-1, the J gene TRBJ2-1; 7 bases match TRBD2. J was trimmed by 4 bases and V by 5 bases; bases with no gene match: 11. The CDR3 sequence is 15 residues long. Germline V gene lookup returns CDR1 SQVTM and CDR2 ANQGSEA. CDR3 nucleotide sequence: TGCAGCGTTAGTGGTGGGGCGGGGGTTTACAATGAGCAGTTCTTC. Protein product: CSVSGGAGVYNEQFF.

V and J are TRBV28 and TRBJ1-1, with TRBD1 matching over 7 bases. Germline V gives CDR1 MDHEN, CDR2 SYDVKM. The length of the CDR3 is 14 residues. The V segment lost 5 bases and the J segment 5 bases; nucleotides outside the gene matches: 8. The CDR3 region is CASSRRDSKTEAFF. For the CDR3, the DNA is TGTGCCAGCAGTCGCCGGGACAGTAAGACTGAAGCTTTCTTT.

The V gene is TRBV4-3, the J gene TRBJ2-3, with 8 nucleotides matching TRBD2. V was pared by 1 base and J by 2 bases, with 5 bases of the junction left unmatched. The CDR3 runs 16 residues. Germline V gives CDR1 LGHNA, CDR2 YSLEER. The CDR3 DNA sequence: TGCGCCAGCAGCCAAGCTGCGCGGGGGGTCACAGATACGCAGTATTTT. It encodes CASSQAARGVTDTQYF.

This clonotype was recorded a few times. The J gene is TRBJ2-7, the V gene TRBV4-3; D is undetermined. The CDR3 totals 14 residues. The V gene's germline CDR1 is LGHNA and CDR2 YSLEER. Trimming removed 0 bases at V and 1 base at J, with 7 bases between. The CDR3 reads CASSQEVGSYEQYF. As DNA, the CDR3 is TGCGCCAGCAGCCAAGAGGTCGGTTCCTACGAGCAGTACTTC.

This chain uses TRBV7-3 with TRBJ2-5; D possibly corresponds to TRBD2 (6 bases). The CDR3 consists of 15 residues. The germline CDR1 and CDR2 sequences are SGHTA and FQGTGA. Trimming cost V 9 bases and J 1 base, with 18 bases left between them. The CDR3 DNA reads TGTGCCAGTGCCCGGGACTCCGGGCCCCAAGAGACCCAGTACTTC. This codes for CASARDSGPQETQYF.

J is TRBJ1-2 and V is TRBV7-9; the D gene is possibly TRBD1 (5 bases). The germline V gene encodes CDR1 SEHNR and CDR2 FQNEAQ (reference sequence). The V gene lost 1 base and the J gene lost 3 bases, with 12 bases spanning the gap. CDR3 size: 15 residues. CDR3 DNA sequence: TGTGCCAGCAGCTTAGAGGCAGGGAATTACTATGGCTACACCTTC. This encodes CASSLEAGNYYGYTF.

The genes are TRBV4-3 and TRBJ2-1; no definite D call. The J call may be faulty, since TRBJ2-7 better matches the DNA end. Germline CDR1 and CDR2: LGHNA and YSLEER. The CDR3 covers 13 residues. The CDR3 coding sequence is TGCGCCAGCAGCCAAGCCTCCTACAATGAGCAGTACTTC. Its protein product is CASSQASYNEQYF.